This record covers a single TCR beta chain. Blood got drawn at baseline, again on cycle 4 day 1, and then on cycle 7 day 1. The CDR3 consists of 11 residues. CDR1 is MDHEN and CDR2 is SYDVKM in the germline V gene. V dropped 5 bases and J dropped 3 bases, with 4 bases sitting between them. Method: immunoSEQ multiplex PCR; TCRdb's copy keeps in-frame clones and lacks some. The sample includes 65,000 to 75,000 clones, around 85% of them seen just once. The sample comes from a study of OX40 agonist ivuxolimab in advanced cancers. In the study overall: The mean age was about 57 years, ranging from 23 to 79, with around four fifths of participants male.

Sequences were derived from CD4+ or CD8+ T cells sorted from blood, sampled in a trial of the OX40 agonist ivuxolimab. The sequence derives from an adult with an advanced solid tumor such as melanoma, head and neck, liver or kidney cancer. This chain joins TRBV28 and TRBJ1-1; D unclear. This chain's CDR3 is CASSSDTEAFF. CDR3 bases: TGTGCCAGCAGTAGCGACACTGAAGCTTTCTTT.